This TCR beta chain was documented in a study of vaccination and CD4 T cells after COVID-19. Study at large: Cultures acting as controls obtained a CEFX pool, an HIV-1 Nef pool, or no peptide.

CDR1 is SGHTA and CDR2 is FQGNSA in the germline V gene. The CDR3 spans 12 residues. The V gene lost 3 bases and the J gene lost 5 bases, with 5 bases spanning the gap. Described treatment: roughly 10-day PBMC culture with coronavirus spike peptide pools or control peptides (ViraFEST assay). Positive PCR dates spanned March to December 2020, predating US Alpha, Beta and Delta variants. Comments on this clonotype: Its antigen remains unknown.

Sequenced with the Oncomine TCR Beta short-read assay was DNA taken from cultured CD4+ T cells. One entry per CDR3 protein, called by TCRdb with MiXCR from the PCR reads. The table shows about 15,000 distinct CDR3 sequences, with 53% occurring only once. The chain is built from TRBV7-2 and TRBJ2-1; D not resolved. Input material: CD4+ T cells from blood, cultured in vitro. The TCR was taken from a human donor who had recovered from COVID-19. The CDR3 coding sequence is TGTGCCAGCAGCTTGTGGCACAATGAGCAGTTCTTC. It specifies CASSLWHNEQFF.